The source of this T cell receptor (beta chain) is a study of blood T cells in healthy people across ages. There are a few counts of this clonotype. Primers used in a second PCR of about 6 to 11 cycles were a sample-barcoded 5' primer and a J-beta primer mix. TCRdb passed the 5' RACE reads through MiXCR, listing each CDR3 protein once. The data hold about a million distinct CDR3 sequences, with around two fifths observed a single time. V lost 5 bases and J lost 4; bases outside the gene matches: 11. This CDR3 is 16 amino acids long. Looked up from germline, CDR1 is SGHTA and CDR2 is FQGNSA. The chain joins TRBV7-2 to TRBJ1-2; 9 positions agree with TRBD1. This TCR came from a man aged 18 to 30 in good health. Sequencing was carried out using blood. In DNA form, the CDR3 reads TGTGCCAGCAGCCTCATACAGGGGGCAGCGGGCTATGGCTACACCTTC. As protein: CASSLIQGAAGYGYTF.